Included here is one T cell receptor (beta chain) sequence, with context. Its antigen is currently unknown. Profiled with immunoSEQ multiplex PCR; TCRdb holds only in-frame clones, not every one. Here the sample spans about 30,000 clones, approximately 90% being singletons. The source of the sample is a study of PD-1 blockade in classical Hodgkin lymphoma. Study-wide findings and caveats: Lower baseline TCR diversity was reported for newly diagnosed patients than for healthy donors.

The germline V gene has CDR1 SNHLY and CDR2 FYNNEI. With 4 bases clipped from V and 1 base from J, the junction kept 10 bases outside the gene matches. This CDR3 is 18 amino acids long. Described time point: cycle 4 day 1 (C4D1), after around six weeks of nivolumab. With no exception, relapse followed autologous stem cell transplantation in all patients, and brentuximab vedotin exposure varied. Isolation of CD4+ T cells from thawed PBMCs was performed by magnetic negative selection. The J gene is TRBJ2-2, the V gene TRBV2, with TRBD2 matching over 9 bases. This TCR was sampled from a human donor with classical Hodgkin lymphoma. This sample comprised CD4+ T cells from blood, obtained before the fourth cycle of nivolumab. The CDR3 loop reads CASSVGLAGNMNTGELFF. In DNA form, the CDR3 reads TGTGCCAGCAGTGTAGGTCTAGCGGGGAATATGAACACCGGGGAGCTGTTTTTT.